This entry lists 9 T cell receptor beta chains sequenced from one sample in a study of tumor and adjacent non-tumor tissue in lung cancer. A modified ARM-PCR protocol with three rounds of nested PCR amplified TCRbeta. TCRdb ran MiXCR on the multiplex PCR reads and lists one entry per CDR3 protein. The sample lists approximately 90,000 distinct CDR3 sequences, around three quarters seen once, with just over 20% in the top ten. RNA was extracted from bulk tissue without any cell sorting. More than 3 cm separated this lung sample from the edge of the tumor. The sample comprised distant non-tumor lung tissue. The receptors originated from a woman aged 45-65 years with non-small cell lung cancer.

Remarks on this clonotype: A junction boundary mismatches the germline segment, possibly from a read error. V gene TRBV4-1 combines with J gene TRBJ2-1; 7 nucleotides match TRBD2. The CDR3 covers 17 residues. Germline lookup yields CDR1 MGHRA and CDR2 YSYEKL. The CDR3 DNA sequence: TGCGCCAGCAGTCAAGACGGGGGGACTAACCCTTACAATGAGCAGTTCTTC. It translates to CASSQDGGTNPYNEQFF.

A remark on this clonotype: A read error may account for a junction end that differs from germline. This chain links TRBV11-1 with TRBJ2-1, with D unclear. The germline V gene encodes CDR1 SGHAT and CDR2 FQDESV (reference sequence). This CDR3 is 15 amino acids long. The CDR3 bases are TGTGTCAGCAGCCTCACTTCTTCGACGGGCGATGAGCAGTTCTTC. Its protein is CVSSLTSSTGDEQFF.

With respect to this clonotype: At one end the junction does not follow the germline gene, possibly because of a read error. This chain connects TRBV2 to TRBJ1-6; tentatively, D is TRBD1 (5 bases). The CDR3 is made up of 16 amino acids. CDR1 is SNHLY and CDR2 is FYNNEI in the germline V gene. In DNA form, the CDR3 reads TGTGCCAGCGCCGGGACGGTGAGCTCCTGTAATTCACCCCTCCACTTT. This gives the protein CASAGTVSSCNSPLHF.

This clonotype qualifies as medium-sized. Here the CDR3 reads CSVEDPSGRLGADTQYF. DNA for the CDR3: TGCAGCGTTGAAGACCCTAGCGGGAGGCTGGGAGCAGATACGCAGTATTTT. The chain is built from TRBV29-1 and TRBJ2-3; TRBD2 aligns across 11 bases. With V trimmed by 0 bases and J by 4 bases, 9 bases remained unmatched. The CDR3 has 17 amino acids. CDR1 is SQVTM, CDR2 ANQGSEA, per germline.

The sample holds many counts of this clonotype. The chain employs TRBV5-6 and TRBJ2-7; maybe TRBD2 (5 bases). The V end lost 5 bases, the J end lost 2 bases, and 20 bases lay between the germline ends. CDR1 and CDR2 (germline): SGHDT, YYEEEE. This CDR3 region has 16 residues. Here the CDR3 reads CASRGSEAPNAYEQYF. The CDR3 nucleotides are TGTGCCAGCAGGGGATCGGAGGCTCCCAACGCCTACGAGCAGTACTTC.

There are a few counts of this clonotype. The chain combines TRBV12-3 or TRBV12-4 with TRBJ1-3; weak D call: TRBD1 (5 bases). Trimming stripped 1 base from V and 8 bases from J, with 9 bases between. The CDR3 extends over 13 amino acids. The CDR3 DNA reads as TGTGCCAGCAGTTTAGAAGTGGGACACACCATATATTTT. Translating gives CASSLEVGHTIYF.

This clonotype was seen repeatedly, ten times or more. The chain combines TRBV20-1 with TRBJ2-5; 7 bases are a match to TRBD2. V lost 6 bases and J lost 3; bases outside the gene matches: 16. The CDR3 loop spans 16 amino acids. Germline CDR1 and CDR2: DFQATT and SNEGSKA (reference sequence). CDR3: CSAPTFSREFEETQYF. The CDR3 DNA is TGCAGTGCCCCTACCTTCTCGCGGGAGTTTGAAGAGACCCAGTACTTC.

For this clonotype: An end of the junction does not agree with germline; a read error may underlie this. This chain connects TRBV29-1 to TRBJ1-1; no clear D gene. CDR1 and CDR2 (germline): SQVTM, ANQGSEA. This CDR3 is 11 amino acids long. The CDR3, as DNA: TGCAGCGTTGACAGATACACTGAAGCTTTATTT. It yields the protein CSVDRYTEALF.

The CDR3, as DNA: TGTGCCAGCAGCGAGGGTAGGGCACACTGTGGCTACACCTTC. It yields the protein CASSEGRAHCGYTF. The rearrangement links TRBV6-1 to TRBJ1-2; D remains ambiguous. Germline V CDR1 and CDR2: MNHNS, SASEGT. Between the trimmed V and J ends, which lost 6 bases and 7 bases, there was a span of 18 bases. The length of the CDR3 is 14 residues.